Each of the 10 T cell receptor beta chains below was sequenced from the same sample in a study of T cell responses to AZD1222 COVID-19 vaccine. TCRdb keeps only in-frame clones here, not all; method: immunoSEQ multiplex PCR. In the table there are 130,000 or so clones, just over 85% of which are singletons. This sample comprised peripheral blood, obtained on day 0 of AZD1222 vaccination. The receptors were gathered from an adult in good health.

V usage is TRBV28 and J usage is TRBJ2-3; TRBD2 matches 13 bases. After removal of 2 bases from V and 0 bases from J, the junction contained 8 bases not matched to a gene. Germline V lookup: CDR1 MDHEN, CDR2 SYDVKM. This CDR3 is built from 19 residues. The CDR3, as DNA: TGTGCCAGCAGTTTAGGCGGACTAGCGGGAGCTCATAGCACAGATACGCAGTATTTT. It translates to CASSLGGLAGAHSTDTQYF.

CDR3 DNA: TGTGCCAGTAACCATAGGCCCTTAGGTACCCAAGCAGATACGCAGTATTTT. This sequence encodes CASNHRPLGTQADTQYF. This sequence joins TRBV19 and TRBJ2-3; no reliable D call. The V end was cut by 7 bases, the J end by 4 bases, with 24 bases between. The CDR3 has 17 residues. Germline assignment: CDR1 LNHDA and CDR2 SQIVND (reference sequence).

J is TRBJ2-2 and V is TRBV6-5; unclear D gene. The germline V gene has CDR1 MNHEY and CDR2 SVGAGI. The CDR3 loop spans 13 amino acids. V was shortened by 0 bases and J by 6 bases, with 5 bases between the two germline ends. This chain's CDR3 is CASSYSSSGELFF. The CDR3 nucleotides are TGTGCCAGCAGTTACTCGAGCTCCGGGGAGCTGTTTTTT.

CDR3 bases: TGTGCCAGCAACCCGACAGGAGCTAACACTGAAGCTTTCTTT. This codes for CASNPTGANTEAFF. V gene TRBV6-5 combines with J gene TRBJ1-1; maybe TRBD1 (6 bases). This CDR3 is built from 14 residues. Trimming cost V 7 bases and J 2 bases, with 14 bases left between them. Germline CDR1 and CDR2: MNHEY and SVGAGI.

The rearrangement links TRBV18 to TRBJ2-1; D remains unclear. The CDR3 covers 11 residues. Trimming stripped 4 bases from V and 5 bases from J, with 3 bases between. CDR1 is KGHSH, CDR2 LQKENI, per germline. In DNA, the CDR3 is TGTGCCAGCTCACGAGACAATGAGCAGTTCTTC. Amino acid sequence: CASSRDNEQFF.

V is TRBV7-9 and J is TRBJ2-7, with 9 bases fitting TRBD1. Unmatched junction bases numbered 7, after V lost 4 bases and J lost 9 bases. Germline V CDR1 and CDR2: SEHNR, FQNEAQ (reference sequence). The CDR3 loop spans 13 amino acids. The CDR3 spells CASSSRDRDSQYF. Written as DNA, the CDR3 is TGTGCCAGCAGCTCCCGGGACAGGGACTCGCAGTACTTC.

CDR3 residues: CASSSTLQGSYNEQFF. CDR3 DNA: TGTGCCAGCAGTTCTACCTTACAGGGGTCCTACAATGAGCAGTTCTTC. V is TRBV6-5 and J is TRBJ2-1; 7 positions agree with TRBD1. CDR3 length equals 16 residues. Germline trimming cut 4 bases from V and 1 base from J; bases unmatched to any gene: 7. Germline V lookup: CDR1 MNHEY, CDR2 SVGAGI.

The rearrangement uses TRBV7-9 and TRBJ2-3; D gene ambiguous. The germline V gene has CDR1 SEHNR and CDR2 FQNEAQ (reference sequence). The CDR3 is 14 residues long. With 4 bases removed from V and 5 bases from J, the gap between germline ends came to 13 bases. The CDR3 is CASSSTYSLDTQYF. The DNA for the CDR3 is TGTGCCAGCAGCTCCACATATAGCTTAGATACGCAGTATTTT.

The rearrangement uses TRBV5-6 and TRBJ1-2; weak D call: TRBD1 (5 bases). CDR3 length: 14 amino acids. CDR1 and CDR2 (germline): SGHDT, YYEEEE. V was clipped by 4 bases and J by 4 bases, with 14 bases between them. CDR3 coding DNA: TGTGCCAGCAGCCGGGGGACGGGTAGCTATGGCTACACCTTC. It is translated as CASSRGTGSYGYTF.

This rearrangement joins TRBV7-9 to TRBJ1-1; possible D gene TRBD1, 5 bases. This CDR3 is built from 14 residues. Trimming pared 5 bases from V and 2 bases from J, leaving 12 bases between. Germline V gives CDR1 SEHNR, CDR2 FQNEAQ (reference sequence). CDR3: CASSPLQVNTEAFF. The CDR3 DNA sequence: TGTGCCAGCAGCCCCCTACAGGTAAACACTGAAGCTTTCTTT.